Following are 25 T cell receptor beta chains from one sample sequenced in a study of T cells in Graves' hyperthyroidism and ophthalmopathy. Amplified TCR beta CDR3 regions came from RNA transcripts. HTBI primers were used for first-round RT-PCR of the TCR CDR3. TCRdb reanalysed the multiplex PCR reads using MiXCR and keeps one entry per CDR3 protein. The repertoire holds some 500,000 distinct CDR3 sequences, with approximately 25% as singletons. The specimen sequenced was blood. These receptors originate from a woman in her twenties or thirties with Graves' ophthalmopathy.

This clonotype was recorded many times. The chain recombines TRBV7-2 with TRBJ1-2, with TRBD1 matching 7 bases. This CDR3 is built from 16 residues. Germline values: CDR1 SGHTA, CDR2 FQGNSA. After removal of 5 bases from V and 8 bases from J, the junction contained 17 bases not matched to a gene. The CDR3 DNA follows: TGTGCCAGCAGCCCCACGGCAAATACAGGGGCGGGAGGCTACACCTTC. Translation: CASSPTANTGAGGYTF.

This rearrangement joins TRBV6-4 to TRBJ2-2; D perhaps matches TRBD1 (6 bases). With 6 bases removed from V and 3 bases from J, the gap between germline ends came to 11 bases. CDR1 is MRHNA and CDR2 is SNTAGT in the germline V gene. CDR3 length: 14 residues. The CDR3 region has the DNA TGTGCCAGCAGCTCAGGACAGCACACCGGGGAGCTGTTTTTT. The encoded protein is CASSSGQHTGELFF.

The chain joins TRBV28 to TRBJ1-1, with TRBD1 as a possible D gene (5 bases). Trimming cost V 3 bases and J 1 base, with 15 bases left between them. The germline V gene has CDR1 MDHEN and CDR2 SYDVKM. The CDR3 consists of 16 residues. In nucleotides, the CDR3 is TGTGCCAGCAGTTTGCCCCCCAGGGTGGGGAACACTGAAGCTTTCTTT. Residues: CASSLPPRVGNTEAFF.

This clonotype came up many times. The V and J genes are TRBV20-1 and TRBJ2-7, with 9 bases fitting TRBD1. The length of the CDR3 is 12 residues. CDR1 and CDR2 (germline): DFQATT, SNEGSKA (reference sequence). The junction had 5 bases not matched to a gene; V was cut back by 5 bases and J by 6 bases. The CDR3 region has the DNA TGCAGTGCTGGTAGACAGGGGGTCGAGCAGTACTTC. Translation: CSAGRQGVEQYF.

This clonotype was detected ten times or more. This chain links TRBV30 with TRBJ2-2; D unresolved. Germline V gene sequence: CDR1 GTSNPN, CDR2 SVGIG (reference sequence). V lost 0 bases and J 7 bases, leaving 6 bases between the germline ends. The CDR3 is 12 residues long. The CDR3 nucleotides read TGTGCCTGGAGTGTTTGGGGCGGGGAGCTGTTTTTT. This encodes CAWSVWGGELFF.

This clonotype was found many times. V and J are TRBV4-1 and TRBJ1-1, with a weak D call TRBD1 (6 bases). There are 14 residues in the CDR3. Deletions cut 2 bases from V and 5 bases from J, with 12 bases between. Germline-derived CDR1 and CDR2 are MGHRA and YSYEKL. CDR3 in DNA: TGCGCCAGCAGCCAAAGGTCAGGGGTGACTGAAGCTTTCTTT. Translated: CASSQRSGVTEAFF.

This clonotype was picked up many times. The chain has TRBV6-5 and TRBJ1-2; D unresolved. The CDR3 extends over 11 amino acids. Trimming took 8 bases from V and 8 from J, leaving 12 bases between them. From germline, CDR1 is MNHEY and CDR2 SVGAGI. The chain's CDR3 is CASGEGHGYTF. CDR3 in DNA: TGTGCCAGCGGGGAGGGTCACGGCTACACCTTC.

Only a few counts were recorded for this clonotype. The chain links TRBV7-9 to TRBJ2-5, with unresolved D. Trimming cost V 2 bases and J 5 bases, with 12 bases left between them. Germline-derived CDR1 and CDR2 are SEHNR and FQNEAQ (reference sequence). CDR3 length equals 14 residues. The CDR3, as DNA: TGTGCCAGCAGCTTAAGGGTTGGAAGGGAGACCCAGTACTTC. Translation: CASSLRVGRETQYF.

The J gene is TRBJ2-2, the V gene TRBV11-2; possible D gene TRBD1, 5 bases. V lost 6 bases, J lost 4 bases, and 12 bases lay in between. From germline, CDR1 is SGHAT and CDR2 FQNNGV. CDR3 length: 14 amino acids. This CDR3 is CASRPPGFTGELFF. For the CDR3, the DNA is TGTGCCAGCAGACCGCCAGGGTTCACCGGGGAGCTGTTTTTT.

This chain links TRBV12-3 or TRBV12-4 with TRBJ2-1; D remains unclear. V lost 6 bases and J lost 7, with 7 bases in between. This CDR3 has 11 amino acids. CDR3 protein: CASSLLNEQFF. The CDR3 DNA reads as TGTGCCAGCAGCTTACTAAATGAGCAGTTCTTC.

This clonotype was counted many times. The rearrangement joins TRBV29-1 to TRBJ2-7, with no clear D. The length of the CDR3 is 14 residues. Trimming took off 2 bases at V and 0 bases at J, with 11 bases between the two ends. Germline V lookup: CDR1 SQVTM, CDR2 ANQGSEA. The CDR3 nucleotides are TGCAGCGTTGAAACTTCCGAGAGCTCCTACGAGCAGTACTTC. Encoded protein: CSVETSESSYEQYF.

This clonotype was picked up many times. The chain is built from TRBV4-1 and TRBJ1-1, with D possibly being TRBD1 (5 bases). The CDR3 runs 14 residues. Germline values: CDR1 MGHRA, CDR2 YSYEKL. V was pared by 9 bases and J by 3 bases, with 17 bases between. The CDR3 DNA follows: TGCGCCAGTGCGGTCGTGGGGCGCGACACTGAAGCTTTCTTT. This translates into CASAVVGRDTEAFF.

This clonotype has ten or more counts. The V and J genes are TRBV11-2 and TRBJ2-7; 12 positions agree with TRBD2. Per germline, CDR1 SGHAT and CDR2 FQNNGV. The junction had 12 bases not matched to a gene; V was cut back by 5 bases and J by 4 bases. The CDR3 runs 17 residues. The CDR3 DNA follows: TGTGCCAGCAGCGCCCGTTTCCTAGCGGGGGGGCGGTACGAGCAGTACTTC. Translating it yields CASSARFLAGGRYEQYF.

This clonotype has a count of ten or more. The rearrangement joins TRBV7-9 to TRBJ2-2; D remains ambiguous. The germline V and J ends were trimmed by 8 bases and 6 bases, with 7 bases remaining between them. From germline, CDR1 is SEHNR and CDR2 FQNEAQ (reference sequence). The CDR3 spans 11 residues. The chain's CDR3 is CASSTPGELFF. The CDR3 DNA reads TGTGCCAGCTCAACCCCCGGGGAGCTGTTTTTT.

Many counts were recorded for this clonotype. The rearrangement joins TRBV6-5 to TRBJ1-5; tentative D call: TRBD1 (6 bases). This CDR3 is built from 13 residues. CDR1 MNHEY and CDR2 SVGAGI come from the germline V gene. V was shortened by 6 bases and J by 5 bases, with 11 bases between the two germline ends. CDR3 sequence: CASRAHRDQPQHF. As DNA, the CDR3 is TGTGCCAGCAGAGCCCACAGGGATCAGCCCCAGCATTTT.

Many counts were recorded for this clonotype. The CDR3 DNA reads TGTGCCAGCAGCGTAGGGCAGGGGATATCCTACGAGCAGTACTTC. This gives the protein CASSVGQGISYEQYF. The chain couples TRBV9 to TRBJ2-7, with D maybe TRBD1 (6 bases). The CDR3 consists of 15 residues. The ends were cut back, 0 bases at V and 1 base at J, with 11 bases in the middle. The germline V gene encodes CDR1 SGDLS and CDR2 YYNGEE.

The table lists this clonotype with many counts. CDR3 sequence reads: CASSPPPRRQGTEAFF. In DNA, the CDR3 is TGTGCCAGTAGCCCACCTCCCAGGAGGCAGGGCACTGAAGCTTTCTTT. The chain combines TRBV19 with TRBJ1-1; a weak D match, TRBD1 (5 bases). Germline V gene data show CDR1 as LNHDA and CDR2 as SQIVND (reference sequence). V was shortened by 6 bases and J by 4 bases, with 21 bases between the two germline ends. The length of the CDR3 is 16 residues.

J is TRBJ2-6 and V is TRBV12-3 or TRBV12-4; 7 nucleotides align to TRBD1. The CDR3 consists of 16 residues. Germline trimming cut 5 bases from V and 2 bases from J; bases unmatched to any gene: 6. CDR3 nucleotide sequence: TGTGCCAGCAGTGAAAAGGGGGCTGCTGGGGCCAACGTCCTGACTTTC. This gives the protein CASSEKGAAGANVLTF.

The table lists this clonotype with many counts. V usage is TRBV20-1 and J usage is TRBJ2-7; D uncertain. The germline CDR1 and CDR2 sequences are DFQATT and SNEGSKA (reference sequence). This CDR3 has 13 residues. The V end was cut by 4 bases, the J end by 4 bases, with 14 bases between. The CDR3 region has the DNA TGCAGTGCTAATCCACCCAACGATTACGAGCAGTACTTC. This gives the protein CSANPPNDYEQYF.

The chain has TRBV7-6 and TRBJ2-5, with D hard to call. Germline values: CDR1 SGHVS, CDR2 FNYEAQ. The CDR3 runs to 12 residues. Trimming took 4 bases from V and 5 from J, leaving 8 bases between them. The CDR3 nucleotides are TGTGCCAGCAGCTCCGCCCTCGAGACCCAGTACTTC. Translated, it gives CASSSALETQYF.

This clonotype ranks as medium-sized. The chain couples TRBV6-1 to TRBJ1-1, with TRBD1 matching 9 bases. Unmatched junction bases numbered 6, after V lost 2 bases and J lost 5 bases. Germline V CDR1 and CDR2: MNHNS, SASEGT. The CDR3 is 15 amino acids. The CDR3 bases are TGTGCCAGCAGTGAACCAGGGACAGGGTGGACTGAAGCTTTCTTT. Protein: CASSEPGTGWTEAFF.

This clonotype was recorded many times. This chain connects TRBV11-2 to TRBJ2-2; tentative D call: TRBD2 (5 bases). Trimming pared 2 bases from V and 6 bases from J, leaving 10 bases between. The CDR3 has 14 residues. Germline V gene sequence: CDR1 SGHAT, CDR2 FQNNGV. CDR3 sequence (DNA): TGTGCCAGCAGCTTATGGGGAGCAGCCGGGGAGCTGTTTTTT. This sequence encodes CASSLWGAAGELFF.

This chain joins TRBV20-1 and TRBJ2-3; 11 nucleotides agree with TRBD2. The CDR3 spans 16 residues. Germline-derived CDR1 and CDR2 are DFQATT and SNEGSKA (reference sequence). Trimming cost V 2 bases and J 1 base; bases outside gene matches: 5. The CDR3 bases are TGCAGTGCTAGAACTAGCGGGGGAGGAGGCACAGATACGCAGTATTTT. This gives the protein CSARTSGGGGTDTQYF.

The chain carries TRBV6-1 and TRBJ1-1; D is undetermined. The V end lost 6 bases, the J end lost 3 bases, and 11 bases lay between the germline ends. Per the germline V gene, CDR1 is MNHNS and CDR2 is SASEGT. The CDR3 length is 13 residues. CDR3: CASSGFADTEAFF. The CDR3 DNA reads as TGTGCCAGCAGCGGTTTTGCGGACACTGAAGCTTTCTTT.

This rearrangement joins TRBV4-2 to TRBJ1-1, with D possibly matching TRBD1 (5 bases). The ends were cut back, 5 bases at V and 1 base at J, with 11 bases in the middle. In germline, CDR1 is LGHNA, CDR2 YNFKEQ. This CDR3 contains 14 residues. The CDR3 loop reads CASSTPTENTEAFF. CDR3 bases: TGTGCCAGCAGCACCCCGACAGAGAACACTGAAGCTTTCTTT.